This T cell receptor (beta chain) appears in the sequencing data of a study of OX40 agonist ivuxolimab in advanced cancers. Study background: Averaging about 60 years in age, with a range of roughly 20 to 80, the cohort was around 85% male. Broader study findings: The CD4+ and CD8+ T cells in the blood had expanded clonally by week 6 at 0.1 to 3.0 mg/kg.

Profiling relied on immunoSEQ multiplex PCR, and the TCRdb table lists in-frame clones only, not all of them. Of roughly 60,000 clones listed, about 82% were seen once; the top ten hold 2% to 3%. Trimming took 7 bases from V and 1 from J; bases not matched to a gene: 10. Germline CDR1 reads MRHNA; CDR2 reads SNTAGT. CDR3 length: 18 residues. This clone was observed a single time. Its antigen remains unknown. Exclusion of a patient followed from autoimmune disease history or systemic immunosuppression. Baseline, cycle 4 day 1, and cycle 7 day 1 were the blood sampling points. This TCR was sampled from an adult with an advanced solid tumor such as melanoma, head and neck, liver or kidney cancer. The V and J genes are TRBV6-4 and TRBJ2-3, with TRBD2 matching over 14 bases. This specimen was CD4+ or CD8+ T cells sorted from blood, taken in a trial of the OX40 agonist ivuxolimab. Here the CDR3 DNA reads TGTGCCAGCACCGCACGACTAGCGGGGGGGCATGGCACAGATACGCAGTATTTT. Amino acid sequence: CASTARLAGGHGTDTQYF.